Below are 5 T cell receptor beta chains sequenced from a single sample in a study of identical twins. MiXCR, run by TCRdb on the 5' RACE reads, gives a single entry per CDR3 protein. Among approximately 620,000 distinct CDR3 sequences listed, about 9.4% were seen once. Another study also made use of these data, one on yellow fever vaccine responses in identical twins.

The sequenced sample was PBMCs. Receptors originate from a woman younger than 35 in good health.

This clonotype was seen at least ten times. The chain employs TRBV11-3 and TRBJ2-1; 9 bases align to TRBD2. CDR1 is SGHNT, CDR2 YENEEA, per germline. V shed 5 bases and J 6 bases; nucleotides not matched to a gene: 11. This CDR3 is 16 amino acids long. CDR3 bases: TGTGCCAGCAGCCCAGACTCGGGACTAGCAGGCAATGAGCAGTTCTTC. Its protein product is CASSPDSGLAGNEQFF.

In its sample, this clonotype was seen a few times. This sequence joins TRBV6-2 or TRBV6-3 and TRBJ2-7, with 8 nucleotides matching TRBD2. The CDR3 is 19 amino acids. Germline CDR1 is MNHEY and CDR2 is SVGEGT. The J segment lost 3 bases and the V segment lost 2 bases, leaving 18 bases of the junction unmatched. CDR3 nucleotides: TGTGCCAGCAGTTACCCAACAGGGTGGGCAGCGGGAGCCCTCTACGAGCAGTACTTC. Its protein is CASSYPTGWAAGALYEQYF.

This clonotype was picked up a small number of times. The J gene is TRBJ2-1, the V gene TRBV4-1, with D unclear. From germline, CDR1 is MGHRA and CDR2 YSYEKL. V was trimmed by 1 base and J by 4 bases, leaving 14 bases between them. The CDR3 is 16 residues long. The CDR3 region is CASSQVSQSAYNEQFF. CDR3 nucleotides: TGCGCCAGCAGCCAAGTTAGTCAGTCAGCTTACAATGAGCAGTTCTTC.

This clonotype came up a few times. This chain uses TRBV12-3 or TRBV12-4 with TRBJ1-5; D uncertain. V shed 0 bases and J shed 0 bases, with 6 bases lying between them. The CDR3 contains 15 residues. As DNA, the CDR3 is TGTGCCAGCAGTTTAGCGAGCCTTAGCAATCAGCCCCAGCATTTT. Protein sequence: CASSLASLSNQPQHF.

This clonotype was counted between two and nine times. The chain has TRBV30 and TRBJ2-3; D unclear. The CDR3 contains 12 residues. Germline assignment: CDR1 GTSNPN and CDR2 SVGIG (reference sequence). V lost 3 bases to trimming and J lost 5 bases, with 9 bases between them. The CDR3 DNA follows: TGTGCCTGGAGCCAGGTGGGAGATACGCAGTATTTT. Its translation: CAWSQVGDTQYF.